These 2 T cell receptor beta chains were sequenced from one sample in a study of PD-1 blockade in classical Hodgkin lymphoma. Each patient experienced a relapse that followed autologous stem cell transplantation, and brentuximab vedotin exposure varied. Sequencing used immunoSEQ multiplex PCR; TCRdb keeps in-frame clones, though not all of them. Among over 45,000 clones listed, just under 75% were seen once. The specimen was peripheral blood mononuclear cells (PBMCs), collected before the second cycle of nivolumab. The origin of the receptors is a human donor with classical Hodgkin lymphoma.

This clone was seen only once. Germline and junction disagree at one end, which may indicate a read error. The CDR3 region is CASSFTYEQYF. CDR3 DNA: TGTGCCAGCAGCTTCACCTACGAGCAGTACTTC. The rearrangement uses TRBV5-3 and TRBJ2-7; D ambiguous. TRBV5-3 is noted as an ORF with a role that remains uncertain. CDR3 length equals 11 residues.

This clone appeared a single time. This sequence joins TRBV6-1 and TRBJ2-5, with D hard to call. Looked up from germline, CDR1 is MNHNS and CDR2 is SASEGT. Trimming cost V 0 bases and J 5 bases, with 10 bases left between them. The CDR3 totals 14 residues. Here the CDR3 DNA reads TGTGCCAGCAGTGAAGCGCGAGATTTTGAGACCCAGTACTTC. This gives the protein CASSEARDFETQYF.